Following are 10 T cell receptor beta chains from one sample sequenced in a study of T cells expressing NK-cell markers. Using the 5' RACE reads, TCRdb records one entry per CDR3 protein without DNA. This sample's table has 350,000 to 450,000 distinct CDR3 sequences. What was sequenced was blood T cells: a sorted CD56 or NKG2C T cell subset, CD4+ or CD8+ T cells, or bulk PBMC T cells (not recorded which). These receptor sequences come from a man aged 18 to 69 in good health.

J is TRBJ2-7 and V is TRBV28; the D call of TRBD1 rests on TCRdb alone, since no DNA is present to check it. Germline values: CDR1 MDHEN, CDR2 SYDVKM. This CDR3 comprises 13 residues. CDR3 region: CASSSQPPFGQYF.

The chain is built from TRBV10-3 and TRBJ2-5; TCRdb's assignment of TRBD1 cannot be checked, as there is no DNA. The length of the CDR3 is 15 residues. CDR1 and CDR2 from the germline V gene are ENHRY and SYGVKD. The CDR3 loop is CAISDLNRGQETQYF.

This chain uses TRBV6-1 with TRBJ2-1; lacking DNA, the TRBD2 call made by TCRdb goes unchecked. This CDR3 spans 18 amino acids. The germline V gene has CDR1 MNHNS and CDR2 SASEGT. The CDR3 is CASRSSTSGGLSYNEQFF.

The chain uses TRBV12-5 and TRBJ2-7; without DNA, the TCRdb call of TRBD2 cannot be checked. CDR1 and CDR2 (germline): LGHNT, FRNRAP. CDR3 length: 15 amino acids. The CDR3 is CASGLGEAGNDEQYF. Supplemented by reference TRBV12-5 and TRBJ2-7, the full variable domain reads DARVTQTPRHKVTEMGQEVTMRCQPILGHNTVFWYRQTMMQGLELLAYFRNRAPLDDSGMPKDRFSAEMPDATLATLKIQPSEPRDSAVYFCASGLGEAGNDEQYFGPGTRLTVT.

V gene TRBV6-4 combines with J gene TRBJ2-3; TCRdb outputs TRBD2, but without DNA this stays unchecked. This CDR3 has 14 amino acids. Germline V gene data show CDR1 as MRHNA and CDR2 as SNTAGT. CDR3 amino acids: CASSDQRGSDTQYF.

The V gene is TRBV12-3 or TRBV12-4, the J gene TRBJ2-3; TCRdb's D gene call, TRBD1, goes unchecked for lack of DNA. The CDR3 sequence is 14 residues long. CDR3 residues: CASSYPPISNTQYF.

This rearrangement joins TRBV18 to TRBJ2-1; absent DNA, TCRdb's TRBD1 call cannot be checked. The CDR3 covers 15 residues. Looked up from germline, CDR1 is KGHSH and CDR2 is LQKENI. CDR3 sequence reads: CASSPPGIGGDEQFF.

The chain carries TRBV28 and TRBJ2-7. Germline V gives CDR1 MDHEN, CDR2 SYDVKM. The CDR3 has 15 amino acids. The CDR3 region is CASSLVKGTTYEQYF.

The genes are TRBV3-1 and TRBJ1-1; the TCRdb D gene call, TRBD1, has no DNA to confirm it. CDR3 length: 13 amino acids. Looked up from germline, CDR1 is LGHDT and CDR2 is YNNKEL (reference sequence). CDR3 region: CASSRLQGFEAFF.

The chain joins TRBV20-1 to TRBJ2-3; without DNA, the TCRdb call of TRBD1 cannot be checked. The CDR3 is 14 amino acids. The germline CDR1 and CDR2 sequences are DFQATT and SNEGSKA (reference sequence). The CDR3 spells CSESAGVGTDTQYF.